A selection of T cell receptor beta chains follows, all from one sample in a study of blood T cell repertoires in COVID-19. The method was immunoSEQ multiplex PCR; TCRdb's version includes in-frame clones alone and lacks a portion of them. Here the sample spans a few hundred thousand clones, roughly 84% being singletons. The sample was PBMCs or T cells enriched from blood (not recorded which). These receptors all come from a man aged 50-59 years who had recovered from COVID-19. CDR3s include the opening cysteine and the closing phenylalanine or tryptophan. The D gene is left open where the match is weak. Only some rows state a clone size, as once, few, many or a class for expanded clones.

.,TRBV12-3/TRBV12-4,once,TRBJ1-2,CASSSGMYGYTF,TGTGCCAGCAGTTCAGGGATGTATGGCTACACCTTC
.,TRBV14,.,TRBJ1-1,CASSINRATTMNTEAFF,TGTGCCAGCAGCATAAACAGGGCCACAACAATGAACACTGAAGCTTTCTTT
TRBD2,TRBV28,.,TRBJ2-1,CASSSVTSGAWDEQFF,TGTGCCAGCAGTTCGGTGACTAGCGGGGCCTGGGATGAGCAGTTCTTC
TRBD2,TRBV6-5,.,TRBJ2-1,CASSDLSGIENEQFF,TGTGCCAGCAGCGACCTTAGCGGGATAGAAAATGAGCAGTTCTTC
.,TRBV19,few,TRBJ2-3,CASSGYSSSTDTQYF,TGTGCCAGTAGTGGCTACAGCTCTAGCACAGATACGCAGTATTTT
.,TRBV7-9,.,TRBJ1-4,CASSPDSKTEKLFF,TGTGCCAGCAGCCCAGACTCCAAAACTGAAAAACTGTTTTTT
TRBD1,TRBV18,.,TRBJ2-4,CASSPTGTENIQYF,TGTGCCAGCTCACCGACCGGGACAGAAAACATTCAGTACTTC
.,TRBV6-2/TRBV6-3,.,TRBJ2-7,CASSYGTTVYEQYF,TGTGCCAGCAGTTACGGGACAACCGTATACGAGCAGTACTTC
TRBD2,TRBV28,.,TRBJ2-1,CASSFLLAGEGNEQFF,TGTGCCAGCAGTTTCCTACTAGCGGGAGAAGGTAATGAGCAGTTCTTC
.,TRBV7-3,.,TRBJ2-3,CASSLLRTGTDTQYF,TGTGCCAGCAGCCTTCTCAGGACTGGCACAGATACGCAGTATTTT
TRBD1,TRBV4-3,.,TRBJ2-1,CASSQDLGQGRKNEQFF,TGCGCCAGCAGCCAAGATCTCGGACAGGGTAGGAAAAATGAGCAGTTCTTC
.,TRBV7-8,once,TRBJ1-4,CASSRRTDEKLFF,TGTGCCAGCAGCCGTCGGACAGATGAAAAACTGTTTTTT
.,TRBV21-1,.,TRBJ2-2,CASSGRDRGHVPDTGELFF,TGTGCCAGCAGCGGCCGGGACAGGGGGCACGTTCCGGACACCGGGGAGCTGTTTTTT
TRBD1,TRBV20-1,.,TRBJ1-2,CSASSGGGDGYTF,TGCAGTGCTAGTTCAGGGGGCGGAGATGGCTACACCTTC
TRBD2,TRBV9,.,TRBJ2-3,CASSVSLSGASTDTQYF,TGTGCCAGCAGCGTAAGCCTTAGCGGGGCGAGCACAGATACGCAGTATTTT
.,TRBV27,.,TRBJ1-5,CASSFYPNQPQHF,TGTGCCAGCAGTTTTTATCCTAATCAGCCCCAGCATTTT
.,TRBV18,.,TRBJ1-1,CASSPPQGMNTEAFF,TGTGCCAGCTCACCACCGCAGGGGATGAACACTGAAGCTTTCTTT
TRBD1,TRBV7-3,.,TRBJ2-7,CASQILGTGRPRGLGEQYF,TGTGCCAGCCAAATCCTCGGGACAGGACGGCCAAGGGGGTTGGGCGAGCAGTACTTC
.,TRBV19,.,TRBJ2-7,CASSMGPYEQYF,TGTGCCAGTAGTATGGGGCCCTACGAGCAGTACTTC
TRBD1,TRBV19,.,TRBJ1-5,CASSTPGGSNQPQHF,TGTGCCAGTAGTACCCCAGGGGGGAGCAATCAGCCCCAGCATTTT
TRBD2,TRBV3-1/TRBV3-2,once,TRBJ2-1,CASSQVAGGWYNEQFF,TGTGCCAGCAGCCAAGTCGCGGGGGGGTGGTACAATGAGCAGTTCTTC
TRBD2,TRBV7-9,.,TRBJ2-4,CASSSFSGGAKNIQYF,TGTGCCAGCAGCTCATTTAGCGGGGGAGCCAAAAACATTCAGTACTTC
.,TRBV7-3,.,TRBJ2-5,CASSLTGGNFRQETQYF,TGTGCCAGCAGCTTAACGGGGGGAAATTTCAGACAAGAGACCCAGTACTTC
.,TRBV7-8,.,TRBJ1-1,CASSGGFGTEAFF,TGTGCCAGCAGCGGGGGGTTCGGGACTGAAGCTTTCTTT